The next 17 T cell receptor beta chains were all read from a single sample in a study of T-cell reconstitution after alpha-beta-depleted transplantation in children. As it was prepared, the TCRbeta library received unique molecular identifiers. TCRdb recomputed calls from the PCR reads with MiXCR, one row per CDR3 protein. Of over 85,000 distinct CDR3 sequences detected, 10% appear once; the ten largest clones hold about 7.3%. Sequencing was performed on PBMCs from the stem cell graft donor, taken from the stem cell graft. These receptors came from a human donor who donated a stem cell graft to a child with acute lymphoblastic leukemia.

This clonotype was seen many times. The V and J genes are TRBV5-1 and TRBJ2-1, with D perhaps being TRBD1 or TRBD2 (5 bases each). CDR3 size: 14 residues. With 1 base removed from V and 4 bases from J, the gap between germline ends came to 9 bases. Germline CDR1 SGHRS, CDR2 YFSETQ. CDR3: CASSLRDHYNEQFF. CDR3 in DNA: TGCGCCAGCAGCTTGCGGGACCATTACAATGAGCAGTTCTTC.

This clonotype was counted only a few times. Being one base from a much bigger clone, this may be a read error. J is TRBJ2-3 and V is TRBV6-2 or TRBV6-3; TRBD2 aligns across 8 bases. Unmatched junction bases numbered 14, after V lost 4 bases and J lost 8 bases. This CDR3 contains 16 residues. In germline, CDR1 is MNHEY, CDR2 SVGEGT. CDR3 sequence: CASSSSGLAGLVTQYF. As DNA, the CDR3 is TGTGCCAGCAGTTCCTCCGGACTAGCAGGATTGGTTACGCAGTATTTT.

This clonotype showed up many times. The chain has TRBV4-3 and TRBJ1-6; D uncertain. Trimming took 4 bases from V and 0 from J, leaving 13 bases between them. The CDR3 has 17 amino acids. CDR1 LGHNA and CDR2 YSLEER come from the germline V gene. CDR3 region: CASSLETAPSYNSPLHF. Here the CDR3 DNA reads TGCGCCAGCAGCCTTGAAACGGCACCCTCCTATAATTCACCCCTCCACTTT.

This clonotype showed up many times. This rearrangement joins TRBV6-5 to TRBJ2-1, with D possibly being TRBD1 or TRBD2 (5 bases each). The V end lost 7 bases, the J end lost 2 bases, and 6 bases lay between the germline ends. The CDR3 is made up of 12 amino acids. CDR1 is MNHEY and CDR2 is SVGAGI in the germline V gene. The CDR3 spells CASMGAYNEQFF. CDR3 DNA sequence: TGTGCCAGCATGGGGGCCTACAATGAGCAGTTCTTC.

This clonotype came up many times. The chain joins TRBV7-9 to TRBJ2-1; 11 nucleotides line up with TRBD1. CDR1 is SEHNR, CDR2 FQNEAQ, per germline (reference sequence). Trimming at V came to 6 bases and at J to 9 bases, leaving 10 bases not matched to a gene. The CDR3 runs 15 residues. The CDR3 DNA is TGTGCCAGCAGTCTTAGGACAGGGGGCTCAGGTGAGCAGTTCTTC. Protein: CASSLRTGGSGEQFF.

This clonotype was recorded at least ten times. CDR3 sequence (DNA): TGTGCCAGTAGCAGAAGGACTAGCGGAAGCACAGATACGCAGTATTTT. It is translated as CASSRRTSGSTDTQYF. This chain joins TRBV19 and TRBJ2-3; 10 positions match TRBD2. The CDR3 is 16 residues long. The germline gives CDR1 LNHDA, CDR2 SQIVND (reference sequence). The J segment lost 0 bases and the V segment lost 6 bases, leaving 6 bases of the junction unmatched.

This clonotype was detected ten times or more. This chain joins TRBV7-8 and TRBJ2-7; 9 bases match TRBD1. Trimming cost V 6 bases and J 1 base; bases outside gene matches: 7. The germline CDR1 and CDR2 sequences are SGHVS and FQNEAQ. This CDR3 comprises 15 residues. The CDR3 loop is CASRWGQGPSYEQYF. CDR3 in DNA: TGTGCCAGCAGGTGGGGACAGGGTCCTTCCTACGAGCAGTACTTC.

This clonotype was seen at least ten times. The gene calls are TRBV27 and TRBJ2-4, with TRBD2 matching 10 bases. From germline, CDR1 is MNHEY and CDR2 SMNVEV (reference sequence). The CDR3 length is 14 residues. V shed 11 bases and J 1 base; nucleotides not matched to a gene: 5. The CDR3, as DNA: TGTGCCGCCTCAGCGGGGGGGGCCAAAAACATTCAGTACTTC. Translation gives CAASAGGAKNIQYF.

Many counts were recorded for this clonotype. The V gene is TRBV28, the J gene TRBJ2-1; perhaps D is TRBD1 or TRBD2 (7 bases each). Germline V lookup: CDR1 MDHEN, CDR2 SYDVKM. Trimming stripped 3 bases from V and 4 bases from J, with 25 bases between. The CDR3 sequence is 19 residues long. This chain's CDR3 is CASSFPGGDPSGRYNEQFF. The CDR3 nucleotides are TGTGCCAGCAGTTTTCCAGGGGGGGATCCTAGCGGACGATACAATGAGCAGTTCTTC.

This clonotype has ten or more counts. The chain carries TRBV20-1 and TRBJ2-3, with TRBD2 matching 7 bases. The CDR3 is 16 residues long. Germline V gives CDR1 DFQATT, CDR2 SNEGSKA (reference sequence). Unmatched junction bases numbered 8, after V lost 0 bases and J lost 2 bases. For the CDR3, the DNA is TGCAGTGCTAGAGATGCGGCTAGCGGTAACACAGATACGCAGTATTTT. It is translated as CSARDAASGNTDTQYF.

At least ten counts were recorded for this clonotype. This sequence joins TRBV7-2 and TRBJ2-3; 7 bases map to TRBD1. V was pared by 4 bases and J by 2 bases, with 3 bases of the junction left unmatched. CDR3 length: 14 amino acids. Germline V gene data show CDR1 as SGHTA and CDR2 as FQGNSA. For the CDR3, the DNA is TGTGCCAGCAGCTCCGGGACAGCCACAGATACGCAGTATTTT. This encodes CASSSGTATDTQYF. Variable domain in full (rest from reference TRBV7-2 and TRBJ2-3): GAGVSQSPSNKVTEKGKDVELRCDPISGHTALYWYRQSLGQGLEFLIYFQGNSAPDKSGLPSDRFSAERTGGSVSTLTIQRTQQEDSAVYLCASSSGTATDTQYFGPGTRLTVL.

This clonotype was counted many times. This chain joins TRBV5-1 and TRBJ2-7, with TRBD1 identical over 8 bases. V was pared by 5 bases and J by 0 bases, with 16 bases of the junction left unmatched. This CDR3 has 18 amino acids. Germline CDR1 SGHRS, CDR2 YFSETQ. CDR3 bases: TGCGCCAGCAGTTCTTCCCCGCGGGACAGGTCGCTCTCCTACGAGCAGTACTTC. Protein sequence: CASSSSPRDRSLSYEQYF.

This clonotype was recorded at least ten times. The chain uses TRBV20-1 and TRBJ1-2; D might be TRBD1 (5 bases). The CDR3 extends over 11 amino acids. CDR1 and CDR2 (germline): DFQATT, SNEGSKA (reference sequence). The V end lost 2 bases, the J end lost 7 bases, and 8 bases lay between the germline ends. The CDR3: CSARTGPGYTF. CDR3 coding DNA: TGCAGTGCTAGAACAGGCCCTGGCTACACCTTC.

The sample holds many counts of this clonotype. The rearrangement joins TRBV6-5 to TRBJ2-3; D may be TRBD1 or TRBD2 (5 bases each). The CDR3 consists of 18 residues. Between the trimmed V and J ends, which lost 3 bases and 0 bases, there was a span of 19 bases. Germline V gives CDR1 MNHEY, CDR2 SVGAGI. Here the CDR3 reads CASSYRDPGQVSTDTQYF. The CDR3 DNA is TGTGCCAGCAGTTATCGGGACCCCGGACAAGTTAGCACAGATACGCAGTATTTT.

In its sample, this clonotype was seen many times. V and J are TRBV7-2 and TRBJ2-3, with D hard to call. V lost 0 bases and J lost 3, with 4 bases in between. The V gene's germline CDR1 is SGHTA and CDR2 FQGNSA. There are 13 residues in the CDR3. CDR3 sequence reads: CASSLARTDTQYF. CDR3 sequence (DNA): TGTGCCAGCAGCTTAGCGAGAACAGATACGCAGTATTTT.

This clonotype was counted ten times or more. The chain employs TRBV25-1 and TRBJ1-2; D is ambiguous. CDR3 length equals 12 residues. Germline V gene lookup returns CDR1 MGHDK and CDR2 SYGVNS. Trimming left V 6 bases short and J 5 bases short, with 10 bases between. The CDR3 reads CASRGFGYGYTF. As DNA, the CDR3 is TGTGCCAGCAGGGGGTTTGGGTATGGCTACACCTTC.

At least ten counts were recorded for this clonotype. This chain connects TRBV5-5 to TRBJ1-1, with D tentatively TRBD1 (5 bases). This CDR3 has 11 amino acids. From germline, CDR1 is SGHKS and CDR2 YYEKEE (reference sequence). V lost 7 bases to trimming and J lost 10 bases, with 14 bases between them. This CDR3 is CASFQGMAAFF. The DNA of the CDR3 is TGTGCCAGCTTTCAGGGAATGGCAGCTTTCTTT.